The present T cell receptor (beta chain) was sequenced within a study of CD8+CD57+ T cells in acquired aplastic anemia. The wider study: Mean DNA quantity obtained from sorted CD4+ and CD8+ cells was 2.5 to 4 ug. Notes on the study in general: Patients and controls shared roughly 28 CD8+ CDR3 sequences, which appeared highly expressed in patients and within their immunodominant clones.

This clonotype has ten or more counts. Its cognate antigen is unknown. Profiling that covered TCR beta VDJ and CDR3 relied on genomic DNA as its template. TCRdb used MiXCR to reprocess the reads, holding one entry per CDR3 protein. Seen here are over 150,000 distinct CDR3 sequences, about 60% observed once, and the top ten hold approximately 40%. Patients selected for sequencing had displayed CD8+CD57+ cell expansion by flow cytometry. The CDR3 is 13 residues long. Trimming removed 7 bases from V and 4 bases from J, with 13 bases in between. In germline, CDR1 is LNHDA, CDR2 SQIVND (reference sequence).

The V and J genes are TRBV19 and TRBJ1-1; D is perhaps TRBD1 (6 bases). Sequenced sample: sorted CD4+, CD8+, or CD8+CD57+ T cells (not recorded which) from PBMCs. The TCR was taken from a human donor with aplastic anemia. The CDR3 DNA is TGTGCCAGTAACTTCAGGGGCACCACTGAAGCTTTCTTT. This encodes CASNFRGTTEAFF.